The subject of this entry is one T cell receptor (beta chain). These data belong to a study of shared clonotypes between healthy human individuals. Per the original data handling: Sequence data from immunoSEQ were junction-only and lacked quality scores; consequently, filtering differed. Assay: immunoSEQ multiplex PCR; the TCRdb copy retains only in-frame clones and omits some. V, J and clone size derive from that table, while D and trimming were established from the DNA sequence. The data show approximately 720,000 clones, roughly 70% seen once. Per germline, CDR1 SGHRS and CDR2 YFSETQ. The CDR3 contains 15 residues. Trimming at V came to 1 base and at J to 0 bases, leaving 2 bases not matched to a gene.

The chain uses TRBV5-1 and TRBJ2-7; 9 bases are a match to TRBD1. This receptor was taken from a woman aged 25 to 39 in good health. The sequencing sample was made of memory CD4+ T cells sorted from blood. The subset: CD45RA-negative fraction. CDR3: CASSLLTGGSYEQYF. The CDR3 region has the DNA TGCGCCAGCAGCTTGTTGACAGGGGGCTCCTACGAGCAGTACTTC.